This T cell receptor beta chain was documented in a study of blood T cell repertoires in COVID-19 (dated by TCRdb to between 2020 and 2021). With respect to the entire study: The collaborator samples originated in the United States, Italy and Spain and spanned the acute and convalescent phases of COVID-19. The prospective study material was composed of cDNA or gDNA derived from T cells, B-cell-depleted T cells, or PBMCs. The dataset comprised deeply sampled blood TCRbeta repertoires from subjects exposed to, actively infected with, or recovered from COVID-19. A freely available public database, intended as a resource for researchers studying the immune response to SARS-CoV-2, is where the repertoires were released. The samples were drawn from two sources: the first 160 participants of the ongoing ImmuneRACE study, and some 1,300 subjects contributed by 6 global collaborators. The sample metadata nearly always contained a de-identified subject ID, COVID-19 status, age in years and sex. HLA class I and class II types, where available, came from metadata supplied by the sample provider rather than from assay-based typing. Findings and caveats that apply to the study as a whole: Clinical and demographic metadata were provided uncurated, with the amount varying by source and participant.

On this clone itself: The antigen this receptor binds is unknown. No qualities accompany the bases; no much larger clone lies one base away.

Collaborating institutions collected whole blood in K2EDTA tubes following their own protocols. For TCRbeta analysis, collaborators shipped samples in one of three forms: frozen whole blood, isolated PBMCs, or DNA extracted from either of those sample types. The immunoSEQ Assay, a bias-controlled multiplex PCR, was used to amplify TCRbeta CDR3 regions from genomic DNA. Per the original workflow: Nucleated cell counts per sample were estimated from amplification of reference gene primers within the assay. Sequence reads were collapsed and filtered to measure the absolute abundance of every unique TCRbeta CDR3 rearrangement. For each sample, productive Simpson clonality was calculated as the square root of Simpson's diversity index over productive rearrangements. The table was pulled from immuneACCESS by TCRdb, which kept in-frame rearrangements only. Such tables lose some clones; where checked, under half of the loss comes from unresolved V genes, and the rest has no known cause. V and J calls plus clone size are reproduced from that table; the DNA served to infer D and trimming. The sample has under 95,000 clones on record, around 82% of them singletons. The ten most abundant clones make up roughly 1.2% of the sample.

The germline V gene specifies SNHLY as CDR1 and FYNNEI as CDR2. Measured from the cysteine to the phenylalanine, the CDR3 is 15 residues long. Of all the DNA, just the CDR3 is kept, 45 bases in frame from base 1. Deletion took 4 bases off V and 4 bases off J, with a span of 16 bases between the germline ends. What was sequenced was peripheral blood. The receptor's source is an elderly woman with acute or convalescent COVID-19. Here the chain combines TRBV2 and TRBJ1-2, with the D segment identity uncertain. The CDR3 reads as follows: CASSGAGREGYGYTF. At the DNA level, the sequence is TGTGCCAGCAGTGGGGCAGGTCGTGAGGGCTATGGCTACACCTTC.